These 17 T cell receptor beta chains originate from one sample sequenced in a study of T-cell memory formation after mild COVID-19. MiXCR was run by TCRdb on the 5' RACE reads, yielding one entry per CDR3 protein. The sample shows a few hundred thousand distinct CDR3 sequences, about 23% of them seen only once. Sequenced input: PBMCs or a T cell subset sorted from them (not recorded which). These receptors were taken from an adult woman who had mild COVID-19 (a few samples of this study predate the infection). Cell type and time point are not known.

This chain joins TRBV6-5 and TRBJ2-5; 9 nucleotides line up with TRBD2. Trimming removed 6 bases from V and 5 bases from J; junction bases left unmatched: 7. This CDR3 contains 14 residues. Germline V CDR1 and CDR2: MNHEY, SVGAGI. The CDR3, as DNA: TGTGCCAGCAGACTCACCACTAGCGGGGAGACCCAGTACTTC. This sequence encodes CASRLTTSGETQYF.

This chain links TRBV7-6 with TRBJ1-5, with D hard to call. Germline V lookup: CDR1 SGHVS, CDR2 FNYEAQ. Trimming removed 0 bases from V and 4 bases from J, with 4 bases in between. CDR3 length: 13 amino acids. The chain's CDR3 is CASSLALNQPQHF. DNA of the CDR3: TGTGCCAGCAGCTTAGCCCTTAATCAGCCCCAGCATTTT.

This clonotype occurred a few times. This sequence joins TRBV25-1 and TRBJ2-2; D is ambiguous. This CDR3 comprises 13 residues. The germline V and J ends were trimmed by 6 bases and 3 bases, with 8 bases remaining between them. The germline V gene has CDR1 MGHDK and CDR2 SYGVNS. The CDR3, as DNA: TGTGCCAGCAGCCTATCTTACACCGGGGAGCTGTTTTTT. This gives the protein CASSLSYTGELFF.

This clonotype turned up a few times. The CDR3: CASSPDRNNEQFF. The CDR3 coding sequence is TGTGCCAGCAGTCCGGACAGAAACAATGAGCAGTTCTTC. The chain couples TRBV12-3 or TRBV12-4 to TRBJ2-1, with D possibly being TRBD1 (6 bases). The CDR3 contains 13 residues. V lost 5 bases to trimming and J lost 5 bases, with 10 bases between them.

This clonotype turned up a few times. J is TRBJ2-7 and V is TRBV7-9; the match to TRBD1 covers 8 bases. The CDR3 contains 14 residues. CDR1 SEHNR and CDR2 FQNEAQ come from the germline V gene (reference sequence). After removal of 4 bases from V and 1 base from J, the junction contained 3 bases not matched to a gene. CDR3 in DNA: TGTGCCAGCAGCTCGGACAGGGAATCCTACGAGCAGTACTTC. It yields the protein CASSSDRESYEQYF. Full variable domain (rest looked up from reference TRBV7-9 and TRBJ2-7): DTGVSQNPRHKITKRGQNVTFRCDPISEHNRLYWYRQTLGQGPEFLTYFQNEAQLEKSRLLSDRFSAERPKGSFSTLEIQRTEQGDSAMYLCASSSDRESYEQYFGPGTRLTVT.

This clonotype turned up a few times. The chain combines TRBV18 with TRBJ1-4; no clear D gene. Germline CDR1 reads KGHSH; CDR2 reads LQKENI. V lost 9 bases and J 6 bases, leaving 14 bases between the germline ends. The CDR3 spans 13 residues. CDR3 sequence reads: CASCSGADEKLFF. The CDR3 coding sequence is TGTGCCAGTTGCTCGGGCGCGGATGAAAAACTGTTTTTT.

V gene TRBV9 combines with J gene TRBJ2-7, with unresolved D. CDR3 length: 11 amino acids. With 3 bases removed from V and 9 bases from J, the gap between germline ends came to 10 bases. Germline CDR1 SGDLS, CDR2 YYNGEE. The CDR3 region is CASSADNGQYF. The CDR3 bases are TGTGCCAGCAGCGCCGACAATGGGCAGTACTTC.

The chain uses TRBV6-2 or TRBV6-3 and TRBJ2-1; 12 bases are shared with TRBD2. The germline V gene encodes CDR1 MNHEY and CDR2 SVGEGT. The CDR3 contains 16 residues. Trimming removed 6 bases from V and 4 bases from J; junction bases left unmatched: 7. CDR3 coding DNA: TGTGCCAGCAGCGCAAACCTAGCGGGAGGGTACAATGAGCAGTTCTTC. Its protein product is CASSANLAGGYNEQFF.

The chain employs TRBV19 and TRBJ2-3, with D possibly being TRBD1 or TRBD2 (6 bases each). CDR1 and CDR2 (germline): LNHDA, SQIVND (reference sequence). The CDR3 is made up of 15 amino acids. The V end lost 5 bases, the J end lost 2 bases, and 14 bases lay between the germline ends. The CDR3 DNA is TGTGCCAGTAGTCCAGGGGCGGGAATCACAGATACGCAGTATTTT. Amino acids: CASSPGAGITDTQYF.

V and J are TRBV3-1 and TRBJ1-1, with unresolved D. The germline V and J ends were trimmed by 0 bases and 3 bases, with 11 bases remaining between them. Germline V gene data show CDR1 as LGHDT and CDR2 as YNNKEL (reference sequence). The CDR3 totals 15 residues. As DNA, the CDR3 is TGTGCCAGCAGCCAAGATGGGCGGCAGCACACTGAAGCTTTCTTT. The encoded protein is CASSQDGRQHTEAFF. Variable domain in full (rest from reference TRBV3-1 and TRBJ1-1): DTAVSQTPKYLVTQMGNDKSIKCEQNLGHDTMYWYKQDSKKFLKIMFSYNNKELIINETVPNRFSPKSPDKAHLNLHINSLELGDSAVYFCASSQDGRQHTEAFFGQGTRLTVV.

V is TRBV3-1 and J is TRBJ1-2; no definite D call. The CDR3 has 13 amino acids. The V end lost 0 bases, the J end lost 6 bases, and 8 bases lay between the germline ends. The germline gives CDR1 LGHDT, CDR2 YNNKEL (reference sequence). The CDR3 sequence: CASSQDLRHGYTF. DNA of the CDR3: TGTGCCAGCAGCCAAGATTTGCGGCATGGCTACACCTTC.

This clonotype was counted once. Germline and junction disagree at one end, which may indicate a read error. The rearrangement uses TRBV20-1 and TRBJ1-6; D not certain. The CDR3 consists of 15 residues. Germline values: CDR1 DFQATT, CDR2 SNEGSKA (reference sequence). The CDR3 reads CSAMAGGDYNSHLHF. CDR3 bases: TGCAGTGCTATGGCCGGCGGAGATTACAATTCACACCTCCACTTT.

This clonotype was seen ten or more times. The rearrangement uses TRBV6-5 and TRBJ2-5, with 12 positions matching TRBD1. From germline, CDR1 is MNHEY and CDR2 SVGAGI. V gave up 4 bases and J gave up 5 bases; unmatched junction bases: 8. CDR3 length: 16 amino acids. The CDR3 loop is CASSFPGQGARETQYF. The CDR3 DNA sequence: TGTGCCAGCAGTTTTCCGGGACAGGGGGCGAGGGAGACCCAGTACTTC.

CDR3 protein: CASSTPGQGTGELFF. As DNA, the CDR3 is TGTGCCAGCAGTACCCCGGGACAGGGAACCGGGGAGCTGTTTTTT. The chain is built from TRBV6-5 and TRBJ2-2, with TRBD1 identical over 9 bases. The V segment lost 5 bases and the J segment 5 bases; nucleotides outside the gene matches: 6. The CDR3 is made up of 15 amino acids. Germline V gene data show CDR1 as MNHEY and CDR2 as SVGAGI.

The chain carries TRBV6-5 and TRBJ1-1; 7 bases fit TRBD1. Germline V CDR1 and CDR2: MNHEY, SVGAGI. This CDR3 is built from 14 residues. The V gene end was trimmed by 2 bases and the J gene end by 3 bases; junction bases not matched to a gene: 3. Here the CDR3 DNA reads TGTGCCAGCAGTTACGGGCAGGGGGACACTGAAGCTTTCTTT. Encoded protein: CASSYGQGDTEAFF.

The CDR3 loop is CASSPLRGGKGVRELFF. In DNA form, the CDR3 reads TGTGCCAGCAGCCCACTCCGCGGGGGGAAAGGTGTCCGGGAGCTGTTTTTT. The chain combines TRBV11-2 with TRBJ2-2, with 8 bases matching TRBD2. Trimming at V came to 5 bases and at J to 9 bases, leaving 17 bases not matched to a gene. In germline, CDR1 is SGHAT, CDR2 FQNNGV. This CDR3 has 17 residues. Looking up the rest from reference TRBV11-2 and TRBJ2-2 gives the full variable domain: EAGVAQSPRYKIIEKRQSVAFWCNPISGHATLYWYQQILGQGPKLLIQFQNNGVVDDSQLPKDRFSAERLKGVDSTLKIQPAKLEDSAVYLCASSPLRGGKGVRELFFGEGSRLTVL.

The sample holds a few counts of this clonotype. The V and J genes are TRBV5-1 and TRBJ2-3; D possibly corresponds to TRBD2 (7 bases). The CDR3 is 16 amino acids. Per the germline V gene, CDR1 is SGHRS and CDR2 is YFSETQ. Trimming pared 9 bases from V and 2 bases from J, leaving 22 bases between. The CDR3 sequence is CATSEGGAPYTDTQYF. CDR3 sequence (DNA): TGCGCCACTTCAGAAGGGGGGGCCCCCTACACAGATACGCAGTATTTT.